This is a list of T cell receptor beta chains from one sample in a study of T cell responses to AZD1222 COVID-19 vaccine. Only in-frame clones appear in the TCRdb table, and some are missing; sequencing was by immunoSEQ multiplex PCR. The sample includes around 130,000 clones, nearly 95% seen only once; the top ten take roughly 0.91%. The sequencing used peripheral blood, collected on day 0 of AZD1222 vaccination. The receptors here all came from an adult in good health. CDR3s include the opening cysteine and the closing phenylalanine or tryptophan. The D gene is left open where the match is weak. Size is omitted from some rows. Given values are once, few, many or a class for expanded clones.

D: TRBD2; J: TRBJ2-1; size: once; V: TRBV10-3; DNA: TGTGCCATCAGTAGACTAGCGGGGTTCTACAATGAGCAGTTCTTC; CDR3: CAISRLAGFYNEQFF
D: -; J: TRBJ1-1; size: -; V: TRBV7-8; DNA: TGTGCCAGCAGCCGGCAGAACACTGAAGCTTTCTTT; CDR3: CASSRQNTEAFF
D: -; J: TRBJ2-6; size: -; V: TRBV18; DNA: TGTGCCAGCTCAGTGGGGACTCCCGGCTCTGGGGCCAACGTCCTGACTTTC; CDR3: CASSVGTPGSGANVLTF
D: -; J: TRBJ1-4; size: -; V: TRBV2; DNA: TGTGCCAGCAGGGGGGACGGTAATGAAAAACTGTTTTTT; CDR3: CASRGDGNEKLFF
D: -; J: TRBJ1-2; size: -; V: TRBV2; DNA: TGTGCCAGCAGTGAGGTTATCTACTATGGCTACACCTTC; CDR3: CASSEVIYYGYTF
D: -; J: TRBJ1-3; size: -; V: TRBV12-3/TRBV12-4; DNA: TGTGCCAGCAGTTTCCCCGAAGGGGACACCATATATTTT; CDR3: CASSFPEGDTIYF
D: TRBD1; J: TRBJ1-2; size: -; V: TRBV15; DNA: TGTGCCACCAGCAGCCACGGACAGGGGGACTATGGCTACACCTTC; CDR3: CATSSHGQGDYGYTF
D: -; J: TRBJ1-1; size: -; V: TRBV12-3/TRBV12-4; DNA: TGTGCCAGCAGCCTGCCGGGCGACACTGAAGCTTTCTTT; CDR3: CASSLPGDTEAFF
D: -; J: TRBJ1-1; size: -; V: TRBV5-1; DNA: TGCGCCAGCAGCTTGTCGGAGAACACTGAAGCTTTCTTT; CDR3: CASSLSENTEAFF
D: -; J: TRBJ2-3; size: -; V: TRBV3-1/TRBV3-2; DNA: TGTGCCAGCAGCCTTTGGGATACGCAGTATTTT; CDR3: CASSLWDTQYF
D: -; J: TRBJ2-3; size: -; V: TRBV7-9; DNA: TGTGCCAGCACATTGGGGGCAGATACGCAGTATTTT; CDR3: CASTLGADTQYF
D: -; J: TRBJ2-5; size: once; V: TRBV19; DNA: TGTGCCAGTAGCCCCCTACTCCAAGAGACCCAGTACTTC; CDR3: CASSPLLQETQYF
D: TRBD1; J: TRBJ1-6; size: -; V: TRBV10-2; DNA: TGCGCCAGCAGTGAGGGGACAGGGAGTTCACCCCTCCACTTT; CDR3: CASSEGTGSSPLHF
D: -; J: TRBJ1-2; size: -; V: TRBV9; DNA: TGTGCCAGCAGCGTACGACAGGTTTTGGACTATGGCTACACCTTC; CDR3: CASSVRQVLDYGYTF
D: TRBD1; J: TRBJ2-2; size: few; V: TRBV19; DNA: TGTGCCAGTAGCTACGGACAGGGGAGATTCCCCGGCGGGGAGCTGTTTTTT; CDR3: CASSYGQGRFPGGELFF
D: -; J: TRBJ1-2; size: -; V: TRBV19; DNA: TGTGCCAGTAGTTTCAGGGGCCTGCTTGACTATGGCTACACCTTC; CDR3: CASSFRGLLDYGYTF
D: -; J: TRBJ1-2; size: -; V: TRBV6-5; DNA: TGTGCCAGCAGTTACGGGGAGCTCGACTATGGCTACACCTTC; CDR3: CASSYGELDYGYTF
D: TRBD1; J: TRBJ2-7; size: -; V: TRBV5-1; DNA: TGCGCCAGCAGCTCCGGGACAGGGGTATACGAGCAGTACTTC; CDR3: CASSSGTGVYEQYF
D: TRBD1; J: TRBJ1-2; size: -; V: TRBV28; DNA: TGTGCCAGCAGTATACAGGGGGCGCTCGACTATGGCTACACCTTC; CDR3: CASSIQGALDYGYTF
D: -; J: TRBJ1-5; size: -; V: TRBV7-8; DNA: TGTGCCAGCAGCCCCCGGGACGGCACCCAGCCCCAGCATTTT; CDR3: CASSPRDGTQPQHF
D: -; J: TRBJ1-2; size: -; V: TRBV12-5; DNA: TGTGCTAGTGGCCCTCTAATACCCACAGGGATGGACTATGGCTACACCTTC; CDR3: CASGPLIPTGMDYGYTF
D: -; J: TRBJ1-2; size: -; V: TRBV9; DNA: TGTGCCAGCAGCCATAAGGGGTCCCTGGGCTATGGCTACACCTTC; CDR3: CASSHKGSLGYGYTF
D: -; J: TRBJ1-2; size: -; V: TRBV3-1/TRBV3-2; DNA: TGTGCCAGCAGCCAAGATTTCACGGGGGCTGGCTACACCTTC; CDR3: CASSQDFTGAGYTF
D: TRBD2; J: TRBJ2-5; size: -; V: TRBV13; DNA: TGTGCCAGCAGCGTACTAGCGGTTCCGGAGGAGACCCAGTACTTC; CDR3: CASSVLAVPEETQYF
D: TRBD1; J: TRBJ1-5; size: -; V: TRBV10-1; DNA: TGCGCCAGCAGACACAGGGGAGGAGCCGCGGGGAGCAATCAGCCCCAGCATTTT; CDR3: CASRHRGGAAGSNQPQHF
D: TRBD2; J: TRBJ2-5; size: -; V: TRBV3-1/TRBV3-2; DNA: TGTGCCAGCAGCTACGACGGACCGGGGGGGACCCAGTACTTC; CDR3: CASSYDGPGGTQYF
D: -; J: TRBJ1-5; size: -; V: TRBV4-1; DNA: TGCGCCAGCAGCCAAGATCCGGTGGATGGGCAGCCCCAGCATTTT; CDR3: CASSQDPVDGQPQHF
D: TRBD1; J: TRBJ2-1; size: -; V: TRBV10-3; DNA: TGTGCCATCAGGGGACAGGGGGCACAGGGATATAATGAGCAGTTCTTC; CDR3: CAIRGQGAQGYNEQFF
D: -; J: TRBJ1-4; size: -; V: TRBV7-9; DNA: TGTGCCAGCAGCTTAGGGCCCTCGCGGGAAAAACTGTTTTTT; CDR3: CASSLGPSREKLFF
D: -; J: TRBJ1-6; size: -; V: TRBV12-5; DNA: TGTGCTAGTGGTTTGGTAATAGGCGAGGATTCACCCCTCCACTTT; CDR3: CASGLVIGEDSPLHF
D: -; J: TRBJ2-2; size: -; V: TRBV27; DNA: TGTGCCAGCAGTTTTAGAGAGGGAGCCGGGGAGCTGTTTTTT; CDR3: CASSFREGAGELFF
D: -; J: TRBJ1-1; size: -; V: TRBV28; DNA: TGTGCCAGCAGTCCCCACGGGGCAGCGAACACTGAAGCTTTCTTT; CDR3: CASSPHGAANTEAFF
D: TRBD1; J: TRBJ1-4; size: -; V: TRBV29-1; DNA: TGCAGCGTTGAAGCCCTGAGGGGGCAGGGGGCAGAAAAACTGTTTTTT; CDR3: CSVEALRGQGAEKLFF
D: -; J: TRBJ1-3; size: -; V: TRBV5-6; DNA: TGTGCCAGCAGCTTTGGCTCTGGAAACACCATATATTTT; CDR3: CASSFGSGNTIYF
D: -; J: TRBJ1-3; size: -; V: TRBV3-1/TRBV3-2; DNA: TGTGCCAGCAGTCACGGAAGAGGAAACACCATATATTTT; CDR3: CASSHGRGNTIYF
D: TRBD2; J: TRBJ2-5; size: -; V: TRBV3-1/TRBV3-2; DNA: TGTGCCAGCAGCCGCACCAGCGGGGGCATCCAAGAGACCCAGTACTTC; CDR3: CASSRTSGGIQETQYF
D: -; J: TRBJ1-5; size: -; V: TRBV7-2; DNA: TGTGCCAGCAGCGCCACAGGCCCCCAGCCCCAGCATTTT; CDR3: CASSATGPQPQHF
D: -; J: TRBJ1-6; size: -; V: TRBV18; DNA: TGTGCCAGCTCACCCCCGGCGGGGGGGGCCCTCCACTTT; CDR3: CASSPPAGGALHF
D: TRBD2; J: TRBJ2-1; size: -; V: TRBV9; DNA: TGTGCCAGCAGCGTAGGGGGACTAGCGGGGGAAGCCTACAATGAGCAGTTCTTC; CDR3: CASSVGGLAGEAYNEQFF
D: -; J: TRBJ1-1; size: once; V: TRBV7-9; DNA: TGTGCCAGCAGCTTAAGAGCGGGGGAAGGAGCTGAAGCTTTCTTT; CDR3: CASSLRAGEGAEAFF
D: -; J: TRBJ1-2; size: -; V: TRBV19; DNA: TGTGCCAGTAGTATGGAGGTCTCCAACTATGGCTACACCTTC; CDR3: CASSMEVSNYGYTF
D: -; J: TRBJ2-1; size: -; V: TRBV4-1; DNA: TGCGCCAGCAGCCAACCATTTGGGACATGGTACAATGAGCAGTTCTTC; CDR3: CASSQPFGTWYNEQFF
D: -; J: TRBJ1-1; size: -; V: TRBV6-4; DNA: TGTGCCAGCAGTGGTTTAGTGAGGGAGCGAGATGAAGCTTTCTTT; CDR3: CASSGLVRERDEAFF
D: -; J: TRBJ1-6; size: -; V: TRBV30; DNA: TGTGCCTGGACCCGGAATAATTCACCCCTCCACTTT; CDR3: CAWTRNNSPLHF
D: TRBD1; J: TRBJ1-2; size: -; V: TRBV19; DNA: TGTGCCAGTAGGACAGACAGGGTCAGCTATGGCTACACCTTC; CDR3: CASRTDRVSYGYTF
D: -; J: TRBJ1-5; size: -; V: TRBV30; DNA: TGTGCCTGGAGTTACAGTCTCAATCAGCCCCAGCATTTT; CDR3: CAWSYSLNQPQHF
D: TRBD1; J: TRBJ2-1; size: once; V: TRBV14; DNA: TGTGCCAGCAGCCAAGATTGGCGGACAGGGGACAATGAGCAGTTCTTC; CDR3: CASSQDWRTGDNEQFF
D: -; J: TRBJ2-2; size: -; V: TRBV18; DNA: TGTGCCAGCTCACCAAACGCGGGGACGGCCGGGGAGCTGTTTTTT; CDR3: CASSPNAGTAGELFF
D: -; J: TRBJ2-2; size: -; V: TRBV2; DNA: TGTGCCAGCACCACGGCAGGAAACACCGGGGAGCTGTTTTTT; CDR3: CASTTAGNTGELFF
D: -; J: TRBJ1-4; size: -; V: TRBV3-1/TRBV3-2; DNA: TGTGCCAGCAGCCAAGGGGGGACCGACCTTTGGAAACTGTTTTTT; CDR3: CASSQGGTDLWKLFF